The present entry profiles one TCR beta chain with its context. Per the original methods: Nucleated cell number was recorded as an estimate derived from reference gene primer amplification. Measured with immunoSEQ multiplex PCR; TCRdb has only the in-frame clones, and not every one. V and J calls and clone size come straight from that table; D and trimming were deduced from the DNA. The table has approximately 67,000 clones, approximately 87% seen once; the top ten hold around 5%. The data derive from a study of blood T cell repertoires in COVID-19. Study in general: Sites in the United States, Italy and Spain provided acute and convalescent COVID-19 samples. T cells, B-cell-depleted T cells, or PBMCs supplied cDNA or gDNA.

Sequencing was done on a sample of peripheral blood. This clonotype was sampled from a man between 50 and 59 years old with active COVID-19.

As DNA, the CDR3 is TGTGCCAGCAGCTTAGGACTAGCGGGAGGGGATGAGCAGTTCTTC. Translation: CASSLGLAGGDEQFF. V gene TRBV7-8 combines with J gene TRBJ2-1, with 14 bases aligning to TRBD2. V was pared by 1 base and J by 8 bases, with 1 base of the junction left unmatched. CDR1 is SGHVS, CDR2 FQNEAQ, per germline. There are 15 residues in the CDR3.